Shown below are 13 T cell receptor beta chains from a single sample sequenced in a study of blood T cell repertoires in COVID-19. Some clones are missing from TCRdb's copy, which holds only in-frame ones; the method was immunoSEQ multiplex PCR. The data contain approximately 90,000 clones, 85% of them singletons. The material sequenced was peripheral blood. The source of these receptors is a man of 80 years or more with acute or convalescent COVID-19.

The chain uses TRBV7-9 and TRBJ2-1; 11 bases agree with TRBD1. The germline V gene has CDR1 SEHNR and CDR2 FQNEAQ (reference sequence). The CDR3 runs 15 residues. The V and J ends lost 1 base and 4 bases, in that order; junction bases with no gene match: 0. For the CDR3, the DNA is TGTGCCAGCAGCTTAGGGGACAGGGGGTACAATGAGCAGTTCTTC. It codes for CASSLGDRGYNEQFF.

The chain joins TRBV28 to TRBJ2-7; 10 positions match TRBD2. The CDR3 contains 15 residues. From germline, CDR1 is MDHEN and CDR2 SYDVKM. The junction had 8 bases not matched to a gene; V was cut back by 2 bases and J by 7 bases. The CDR3 nucleotides are TGTGCCAGCAGTTTAAGGCTAGCGGGAGTGGGGGAGCAGTACTTC. This encodes CASSLRLAGVGEQYF.

The chain carries TRBV20-1 and TRBJ1-1; D might be TRBD1 (6 bases). The CDR3 extends over 16 amino acids. CDR1 and CDR2 (germline): DFQATT, SNEGSKA (reference sequence). The V end lost 3 bases, the J end lost 4 bases, and 21 bases lay between the germline ends. The CDR3 loop reads CSASTSYRDFGTEAFF. The CDR3 coding sequence is TGCAGTGCTAGTACCTCTTACAGGGATTTTGGCACTGAAGCTTTCTTT.

The rearrangement joins TRBV10-3 to TRBJ2-7; D is unresolved. The length of the CDR3 is 12 residues. V was shortened by 2 bases and J by 3 bases, with 5 bases between the two germline ends. Germline-derived CDR1 and CDR2 are ENHRY and SYGVKD. The DNA of the CDR3 is TGTGCCATCAGTGAGCGCAGCTACGAGCAGTACTTC. It encodes CAISERSYEQYF.

V gene TRBV20-1 combines with J gene TRBJ2-2; no reliable D call. V lost 3 bases and J 5 bases, leaving 10 bases between the germline ends. This CDR3 contains 13 residues. In germline, CDR1 is DFQATT, CDR2 SNEGSKA (reference sequence). The CDR3 protein is CSASMTTTGELFF. The DNA of the CDR3 is TGCAGTGCTAGTATGACAACGACCGGGGAGCTGTTTTTT.

This sequence joins TRBV12-5 and TRBJ2-1, with TRBD2 matching over 7 bases. With 8 bases clipped from V and 3 bases from J, the junction kept 7 bases outside the gene matches. Per the germline V gene, CDR1 is LGHNT and CDR2 is FRNRAP. The CDR3 runs 14 residues. As DNA, the CDR3 is TGTGCTAGTCAGAGCGGGGAATTCTACAATGAGCAGTTCTTC. Translating gives CASQSGEFYNEQFF.

CDR3 protein: CASSPRTENYEQYF. In nucleotides, the CDR3 is TGTGCCAGCAGCCCTCGGACTGAGAATTACGAGCAGTACTTC. The gene calls are TRBV7-8 and TRBJ2-7; weak D call: TRBD2 (5 bases). This CDR3 is 14 amino acids long. V gave up 5 bases and J gave up 4 bases, with 15 bases separating them. CDR1 SGHVS and CDR2 FQNEAQ come from the germline V gene.

The chain links TRBV28 to TRBJ2-1; 9 bases align to TRBD2. This CDR3 has 14 amino acids. The germline V gene encodes CDR1 MDHEN and CDR2 SYDVKM. V lost 2 bases to trimming and J lost 8 bases; unmatched junction nucleotides: 4. The CDR3 DNA follows: TGTGCCAGCAGTTTAGGCGGGAGGGCCGATGAGCAGTTCTTC. Amino acid sequence: CASSLGGRADEQFF.

The chain uses TRBV29-1 and TRBJ1-5; possibly TRBD1 for D (5 bases). Per germline, CDR1 SQVTM and CDR2 ANQGSEA. This CDR3 comprises 14 residues. The V and J ends lost 4 bases and 4 bases respectively, with 14 bases between them. CDR3 nucleotide sequence: TGCAGCGTTGGATTTTCAGACAGTAATCAGCCCCAGCATTTT. This translates into CSVGFSDSNQPQHF.

The chain joins TRBV6-5 to TRBJ1-2; D may be TRBD1 (6 bases). This CDR3 is built from 13 residues. Germline V CDR1 and CDR2: MNHEY, SVGAGI. The V and J ends lost 5 bases and 2 bases respectively, with 9 bases between them. CDR3 protein: CASSLTGNYGYTF. The DNA of the CDR3 is TGTGCCAGCAGTCTCACAGGGAACTATGGCTACACCTTC.

CDR3 DNA sequence: TGTGCCAGCAGCTTAGATACGGGGGTAGGTCAGCCCCAGCATTTT. Amino acid sequence: CASSLDTGVGQPQHF. V usage is TRBV11-2 and J usage is TRBJ1-5, with a possible D match to TRBD1 (5 bases). Germline V gene lookup returns CDR1 SGHAT and CDR2 FQNNGV. V was trimmed by 0 bases and J by 6 bases, leaving 12 bases between them. This CDR3 has 15 residues.

The rearrangement uses TRBV3-1 (or the pseudogene TRBV3-2) and TRBJ1-2, with unresolved D. The CDR3 covers 13 residues. CDR1 LGHDT and CDR2 YNNKEL come from the germline V gene (reference sequence). Trimming took 0 bases from V and 8 from J, leaving 10 bases between them. Written as DNA, the CDR3 is TGTGCCAGCAGCCAAGACACGGCGGGCGGCTACACCTTC. Encoded protein: CASSQDTAGGYTF.

The CDR3 region is CSVDGGLAGLSTDTQYF. In nucleotides, the CDR3 is TGCAGCGTTGATGGCGGACTAGCGGGACTTAGCACAGATACGCAGTATTTT. The chain links TRBV29-1 to TRBJ2-3, with 12 positions matching TRBD2. Germline-derived CDR1 and CDR2 are SQVTM and ANQGSEA. J was trimmed by 0 bases and V by 3 bases; bases with no gene match: 7. The CDR3 runs to 17 residues.